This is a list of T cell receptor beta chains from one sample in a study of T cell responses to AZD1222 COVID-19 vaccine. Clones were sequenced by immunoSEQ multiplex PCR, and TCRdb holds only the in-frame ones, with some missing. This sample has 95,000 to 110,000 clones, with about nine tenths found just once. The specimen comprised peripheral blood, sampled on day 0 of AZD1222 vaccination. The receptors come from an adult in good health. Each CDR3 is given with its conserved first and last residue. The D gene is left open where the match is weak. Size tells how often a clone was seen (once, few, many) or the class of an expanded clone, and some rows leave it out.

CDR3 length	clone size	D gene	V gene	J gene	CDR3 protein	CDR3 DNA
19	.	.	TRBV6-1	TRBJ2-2	CASSERAEGAPLGSGELFF	TGTGCCAGCAGTGAACGAGCAGAAGGAGCCCCCTTGGGATCCGGGGAGCTGTTTTTT
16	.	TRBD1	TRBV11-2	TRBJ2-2	CASWGSGTGVARELFF	TGTGCCAGCTGGGGTTCCGGGACAGGGGTGGCCAGGGAGCTGTTTTTT
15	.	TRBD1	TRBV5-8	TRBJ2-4	CASSLAFGQGNIQYF	TGTGCCAGCAGCTTGGCCTTCGGACAGGGAAACATTCAGTACTTC
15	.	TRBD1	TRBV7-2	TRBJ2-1	CASRQQGSSYNEQFF	TGTGCCAGCAGACAACAGGGGAGCTCCTACAATGAGCAGTTCTTC
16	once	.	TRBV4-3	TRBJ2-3	CASSQDTAGLGDTQYF	TGCGCCAGCAGCCAAGATACTGCGGGCCTGGGAGATACGCAGTATTTT
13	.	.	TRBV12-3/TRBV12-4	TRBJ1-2	CASRDTRNYGYTF	TGTGCCAGCAGGGATACACGGAACTATGGCTACACCTTC
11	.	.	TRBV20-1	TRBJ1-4	CSARVAGKLFF	TGCAGTGCTAGAGTTGCGGGAAAACTGTTTTTT
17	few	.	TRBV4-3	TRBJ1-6	CASSQEGWGTNNSPLHF	TGCGCCAGCAGCCAAGAAGGTTGGGGAACTAATAATTCACCCCTCCACTTT
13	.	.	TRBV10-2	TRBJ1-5	CASSDRGTQPQHF	TGCGCCAGCAGTGACAGGGGAACCCAGCCCCAGCATTTT
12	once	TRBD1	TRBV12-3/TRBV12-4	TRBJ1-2	CASSQTGNGYTF	TGTGCCAGCAGCCAGACAGGGAATGGCTACACCTTC
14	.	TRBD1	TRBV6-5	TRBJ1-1	CASSPGQGNTEAFF	TGTGCCAGCAGCCCGGGACAGGGGAACACTGAAGCTTTCTTT
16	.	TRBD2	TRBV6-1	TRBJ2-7	CASSEPKAGGFYEQYF	TGTGCCAGCAGTGAACCCAAAGCGGGAGGATTCTACGAGCAGTACTTC
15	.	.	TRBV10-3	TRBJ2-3	CAISVELRNTDTQYF	TGTGCCATCAGTGTCGAGTTGAGAAACACAGATACGCAGTATTTT
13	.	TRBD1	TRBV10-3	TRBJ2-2	CAIGTANTGELFF	TGTGCCATCGGGACAGCGAACACCGGGGAGCTGTTTTTT
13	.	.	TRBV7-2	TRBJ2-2	CASSGLYTGELFF	TGTGCCAGCAGCGGGTTGTACACCGGGGAGCTGTTTTTT
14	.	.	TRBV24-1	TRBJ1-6	CATFKDNYNSPLHF	TGTGCCACCTTCAAGGACAACTATAATTCACCCCTCCACTTT